This is a list of T cell receptor beta chains from one sample in a study of blood T cell repertoires in COVID-19. Profiled with immunoSEQ multiplex PCR; TCRdb holds only in-frame clones, not every one. The sample has approximately 440,000 clones; about 92% are singletons. The sequenced sample consisted of PBMCs or T cells enriched from blood (not recorded which). The receptors come from a man aged 18 to 35 who had recovered from COVID-19. Each CDR3 is given with its conserved first and last residue. Expanded clones get a size class; other rows say once, few or many, or leave the size out.

abundance	v_gene	j_gene	CDR3aa
-	TRBV19	TRBJ1-5	CASSTLGQSNQPQHF
-	TRBV28	TRBJ2-2	CASLLRPGTGSGELFF
-	TRBV27	TRBJ2-7	CASSFHRDQGYEQYF
-	TRBV30	TRBJ1-2	CAWTNGGYDGYTF
-	TRBV4-1	TRBJ1-5	CASSHGQGTNQPQHF
-	TRBV18	TRBJ1-2	CASSPGRTDGYTF
once	TRBV4-1	TRBJ1-1	CASSPKPIQLNTEAFF
-	TRBV18	TRBJ1-1	CASSPIKQGEAFF
-	TRBV7-2	TRBJ1-3	CASSLGGQGISGNTIYF
-	TRBV3-1/TRBV3-2	TRBJ2-5	CASSPGQGWETQYF
-	TRBV28	TRBJ1-5	CASSFSGGVQPQHF
few	TRBV7-9	TRBJ1-2	CASSLEGVTGYTF
-	TRBV5-4	TRBJ2-2	CALGTTNTGELFF
-	TRBV2	TRBJ1-1	CASGADTLEAFF
-	TRBV9	TRBJ1-2	CASSSRVLPSGYGYTF
-	TRBV4-1	TRBJ2-5	CASSQEGRTGGETQYF
-	TRBV15	TRBJ2-1	CATSTQGRTTSGGYNEQFF
-	TRBV7-2	TRBJ1-5	CASSLRGVQPQHF
-	TRBV12-5	TRBJ2-5	CASGLEAGRQETQYF
-	TRBV11-2	TRBJ2-7	CARGGGDEQYF
-	TRBV28	TRBJ1-4	CASSSTQGRKEKLFF
-	TRBV20-1	TRBJ2-5	CSARYQETQYF
few	TRBV19	TRBJ1-4	CASSIDSSAGKLFF
few	TRBV7-9	TRBJ1-2	CATTDRNYYGYTF
-	TRBV19	TRBJ1-1	CASGISGGRTEAFF
-	TRBV19	TRBJ1-6	CASSTGTGHSPLHF
-	TRBV7-9	TRBJ2-4	CARGGGGNAKNIQYF
-	TRBV7-2	TRBJ2-3	CASRKRQGHSLDTQYF
-	TRBV10-3	TRBJ1-6	CAISPGTGMRNSPLHF
few	TRBV5-5	TRBJ2-2	CASSYVLQGSIGELFF
-	TRBV28	TRBJ1-1	CASSNRGLEAFF
-	TRBV18	TRBJ1-4	CASSRQQVREEEKLFF
-	TRBV28	TRBJ1-2	CASSPDRVGYGYTF
-	TRBV5-8	TRBJ2-2	CASSLTGTGELFF
-	TRBV29-1	TRBJ1-1	CSGRQGVVAFF
-	TRBV6-5	TRBJ2-7	CASSQDRASEQYF
-	TRBV10-3	TRBJ2-2	CAISDLRAPGELFF
-	TRBV30	TRBJ2-1	CAWDLGQGYNEQFF
-	TRBV4-1	TRBJ2-4	CASSQVTSGGATKNIQYF
-	TRBV5-8	TRBJ1-4	CASSLRGSYEKLFF
once	TRBV4-1	TRBJ2-1	CASSQGILRNEQFF
-	TRBV12-2	TRBJ2-7	CASRLARGGWYEQYF
-	TRBV7-3	TRBJ2-1	CASSLMASGRMGYNEQFF